The next 2 T cell receptor beta chains were all read from a single sample in a study of OX40 agonist ivuxolimab in advanced cancers. Using immunoSEQ multiplex PCR, the repertoire was profiled, and TCRdb retains in-frame clones only, with some absent. Of about 72,000 clones detected, approximately 90% appear once; the ten largest clones hold approximately 1.3%. The input for sequencing was CD4+ or CD8+ T cells sorted from blood, taken in a trial of the OX40 agonist ivuxolimab. These receptors were obtained from an adult with an advanced solid tumor such as melanoma, head and neck, liver or kidney cancer.

This chain connects TRBV7-9 to TRBJ2-7, with D unresolved. The length of the CDR3 is 14 residues. V was pared by 1 base and J by 2 bases, with 9 bases between. Germline CDR1 and CDR2: SEHNR and FQNEAQ (reference sequence). The CDR3 here is CASSLGLPTYEQYF. The DNA of the CDR3 is TGTGCCAGCAGCTTAGGACTGCCAACCTACGAGCAGTACTTC.

The V and J genes are TRBV9 and TRBJ2-6, with 11 bases fitting TRBD1. J was trimmed by 0 bases and V by 3 bases; bases with no gene match: 5. Germline values: CDR1 SGDLS, CDR2 YYNGEE. The CDR3 runs to 18 residues. CDR3 DNA sequence: TGTGCCAGCAGCGCTCAGGACAGGGGGCTCTCTGGGGCCAACGTCCTGACTTTC. It translates to CASSAQDRGLSGANVLTF.